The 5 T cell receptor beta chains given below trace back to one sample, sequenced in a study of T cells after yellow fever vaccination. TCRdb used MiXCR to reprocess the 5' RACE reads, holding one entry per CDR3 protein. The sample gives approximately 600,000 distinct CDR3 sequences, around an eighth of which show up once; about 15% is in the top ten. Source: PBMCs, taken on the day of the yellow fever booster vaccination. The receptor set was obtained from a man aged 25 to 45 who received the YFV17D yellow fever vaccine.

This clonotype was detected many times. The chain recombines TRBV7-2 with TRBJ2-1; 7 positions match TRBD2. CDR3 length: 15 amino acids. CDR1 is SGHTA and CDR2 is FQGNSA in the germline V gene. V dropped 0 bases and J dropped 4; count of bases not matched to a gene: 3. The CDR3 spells CASSLAGGRYNEQFF. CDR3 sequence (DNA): TGTGCCAGCAGCTTAGCTGGCGGGAGATACAATGAGCAGTTCTTC.

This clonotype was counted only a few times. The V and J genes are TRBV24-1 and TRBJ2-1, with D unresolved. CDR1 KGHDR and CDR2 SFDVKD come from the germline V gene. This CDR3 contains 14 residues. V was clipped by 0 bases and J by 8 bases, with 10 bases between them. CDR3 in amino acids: CATSDLPPVDEQFF. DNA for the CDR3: TGTGCCACCAGTGATTTGCCGCCAGTCGATGAGCAGTTCTTC.

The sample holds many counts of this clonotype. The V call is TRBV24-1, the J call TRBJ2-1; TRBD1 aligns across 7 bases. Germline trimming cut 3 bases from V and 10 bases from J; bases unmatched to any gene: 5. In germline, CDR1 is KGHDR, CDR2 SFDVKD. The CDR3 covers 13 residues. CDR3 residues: CATSDPGTAEQFF. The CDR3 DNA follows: TGTGCCACCAGTGATCCCGGGACAGCGGAGCAGTTCTTC.

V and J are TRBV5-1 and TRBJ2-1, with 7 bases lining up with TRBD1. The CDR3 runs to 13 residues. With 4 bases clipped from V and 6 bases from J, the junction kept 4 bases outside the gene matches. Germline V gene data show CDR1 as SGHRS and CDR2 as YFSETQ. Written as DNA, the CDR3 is TGCGCCAGCAGCCCGACAGGGATCAATGAGCAGTTCTTC. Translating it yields CASSPTGINEQFF.

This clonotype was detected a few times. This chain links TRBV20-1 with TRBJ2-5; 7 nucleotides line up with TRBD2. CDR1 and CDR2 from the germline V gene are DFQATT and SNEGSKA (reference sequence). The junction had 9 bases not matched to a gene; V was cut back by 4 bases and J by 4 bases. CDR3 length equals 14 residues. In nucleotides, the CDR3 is TGCAGTGCTACCGTGGGGGGGAGCGGAGAGACCCAGTACTTC. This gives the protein CSATVGGSGETQYF.